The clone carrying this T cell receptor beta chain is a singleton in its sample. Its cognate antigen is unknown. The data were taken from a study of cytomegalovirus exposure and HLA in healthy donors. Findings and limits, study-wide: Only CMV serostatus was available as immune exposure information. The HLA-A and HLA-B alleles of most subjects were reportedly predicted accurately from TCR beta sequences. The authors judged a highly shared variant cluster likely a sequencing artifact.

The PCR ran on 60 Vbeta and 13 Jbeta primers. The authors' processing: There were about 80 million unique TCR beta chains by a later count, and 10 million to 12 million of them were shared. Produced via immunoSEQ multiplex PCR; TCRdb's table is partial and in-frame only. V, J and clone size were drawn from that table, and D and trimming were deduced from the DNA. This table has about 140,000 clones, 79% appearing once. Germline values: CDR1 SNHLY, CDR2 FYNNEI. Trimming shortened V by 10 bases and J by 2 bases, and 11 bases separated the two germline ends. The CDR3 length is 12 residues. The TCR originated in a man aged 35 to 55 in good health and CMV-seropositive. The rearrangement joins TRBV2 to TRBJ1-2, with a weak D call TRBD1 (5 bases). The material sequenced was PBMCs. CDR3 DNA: TGTGCCACTACCGACAGAAACTATGGCTACACCTTC. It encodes CATTDRNYGYTF.